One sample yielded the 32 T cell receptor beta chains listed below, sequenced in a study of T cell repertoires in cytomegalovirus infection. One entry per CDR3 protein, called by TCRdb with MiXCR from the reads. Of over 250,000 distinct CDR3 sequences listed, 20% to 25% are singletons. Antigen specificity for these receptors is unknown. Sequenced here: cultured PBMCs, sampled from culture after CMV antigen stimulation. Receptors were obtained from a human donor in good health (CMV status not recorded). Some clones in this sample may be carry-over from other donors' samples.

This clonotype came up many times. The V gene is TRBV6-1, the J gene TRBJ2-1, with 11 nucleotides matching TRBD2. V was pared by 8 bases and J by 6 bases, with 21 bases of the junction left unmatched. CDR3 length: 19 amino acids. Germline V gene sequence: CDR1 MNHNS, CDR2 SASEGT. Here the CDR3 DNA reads TGTGCCAGCGAAAGTCGGGGGGCTAGCGGGAGGAGAGGGGGCAATGAGCAGTTCTTC. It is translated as CASESRGASGRRGGNEQFF.

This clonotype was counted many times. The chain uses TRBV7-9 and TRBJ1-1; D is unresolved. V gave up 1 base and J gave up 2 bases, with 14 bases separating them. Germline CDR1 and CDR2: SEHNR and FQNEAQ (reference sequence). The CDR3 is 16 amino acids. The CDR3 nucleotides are TGTGCCAGCAGCTTAGATTCATACGGAGTTAACACTGAAGCTTTCTTT. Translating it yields CASSLDSYGVNTEAFF.

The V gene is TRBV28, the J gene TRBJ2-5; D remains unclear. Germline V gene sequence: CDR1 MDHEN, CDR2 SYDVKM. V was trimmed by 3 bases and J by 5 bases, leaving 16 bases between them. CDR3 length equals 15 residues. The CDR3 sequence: CASSFSVRPGETQYF. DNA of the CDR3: TGTGCCAGCAGTTTTTCGGTACGGCCTGGGGAGACCCAGTACTTC. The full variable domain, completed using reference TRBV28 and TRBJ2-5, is DVKVTQSSRYLVKRTGEKVFLECVQDMDHENMFWYRQDPGLGLRLIYFSYDVKMKEKGDIPEGYSVSREKKERFSLILESASTNQTSMYLCASSFSVRPGETQYFGPGTRLLVL.

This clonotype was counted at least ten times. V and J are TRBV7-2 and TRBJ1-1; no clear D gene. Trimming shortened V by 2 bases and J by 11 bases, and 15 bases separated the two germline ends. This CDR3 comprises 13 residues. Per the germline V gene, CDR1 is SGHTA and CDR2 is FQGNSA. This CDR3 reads CASSLRYNPVAFF. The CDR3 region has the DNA TGTGCCAGCAGCTTAAGGTATAACCCCGTGGCTTTCTTT.

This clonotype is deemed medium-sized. The CDR3 region is CASSFANTGELFF. CDR3 DNA: TGTGCCAGCAGTTTCGCGAACACCGGGGAGCTGTTTTTT. The V call is TRBV7-2, the J call TRBJ2-2, with D unclear. Germline V CDR1 and CDR2: SGHTA, FQGNSA. V gave up 6 bases and J gave up 0 bases, with 5 bases separating them. The CDR3 covers 13 residues.

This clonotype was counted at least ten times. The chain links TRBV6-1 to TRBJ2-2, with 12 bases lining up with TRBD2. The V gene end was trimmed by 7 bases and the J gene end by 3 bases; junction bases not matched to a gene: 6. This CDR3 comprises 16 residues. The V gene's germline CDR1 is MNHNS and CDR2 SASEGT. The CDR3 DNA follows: TGTGCCAGCATCCTAGGGACTAGCGGGCACACCGGGGAGCTGTTTTTT. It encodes CASILGTSGHTGELFF.

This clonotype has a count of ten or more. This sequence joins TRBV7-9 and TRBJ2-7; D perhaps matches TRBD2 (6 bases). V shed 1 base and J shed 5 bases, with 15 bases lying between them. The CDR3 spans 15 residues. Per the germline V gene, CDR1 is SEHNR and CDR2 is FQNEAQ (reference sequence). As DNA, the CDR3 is TGTGCCAGCAGCTTAGGACGGGAGAATCCCCACGAGCAGTACTTC. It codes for CASSLGRENPHEQYF.

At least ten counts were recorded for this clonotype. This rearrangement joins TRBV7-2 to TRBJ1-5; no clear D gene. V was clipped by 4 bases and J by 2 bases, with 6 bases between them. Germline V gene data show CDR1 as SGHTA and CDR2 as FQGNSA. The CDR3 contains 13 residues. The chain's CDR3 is CASSSWGNQPQHF. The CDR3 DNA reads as TGTGCCAGCAGCTCGTGGGGCAATCAGCCCCAGCATTTT.

CDR3 nucleotide sequence: TGTGCCTGGAGTTCCGGACAGAAACGAGAAAAACTGTTTTTT. This codes for CAWSSGQKREKLFF. The chain uses TRBV30 and TRBJ1-4, with D possibly matching TRBD1 (6 bases). The CDR3 spans 14 residues. Germline V lookup: CDR1 GTSNPN, CDR2 SVGIG (reference sequence). The V end lost 2 bases, the J end lost 8 bases, and 15 bases lay between the germline ends. The full variable domain, its missing parts supplied by reference TRBV30 and TRBJ1-4, is SQTIHQWPATLVQPVGSPLSLECTVEGTSNPNLYWYRQAAGRGLQLLFYSVGIGQISSEVPQNLSASRPQDRQFILSSKKLLLSDSGFYLCAWSSGQKREKLFFGSGTQLSVL.

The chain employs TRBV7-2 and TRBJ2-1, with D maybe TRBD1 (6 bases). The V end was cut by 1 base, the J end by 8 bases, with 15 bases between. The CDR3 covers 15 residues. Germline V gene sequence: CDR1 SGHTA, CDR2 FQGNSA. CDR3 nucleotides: TGTGCCAGCAGCTTAGTCTCGGACAGCAGGGATGAGCAGTTCTTC. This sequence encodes CASSLVSDSRDEQFF.

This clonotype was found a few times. The CDR3 DNA is TGTGCCAGCAGCCCCCACATGTACAATGAGCAGTTCTTC. It translates to CASSPHMYNEQFF. This chain joins TRBV9 and TRBJ2-1; the D is unclear. The germline V gene has CDR1 SGDLS and CDR2 YYNGEE. The CDR3 covers 13 residues. Trimming removed 4 bases at V and 4 bases at J, with 9 bases between. The full variable domain, in which reference TRBV9 and TRBJ2-1 provide the parts outside the CDR3, is DSGVTQTPKHLITATGQRVTLRCSPRSGDLSVYWYQQSLDQGLQFLIQYYNGEERAKGNILERFSAQQFPDLHSELNLSSLELGDSALYFCASSPHMYNEQFFGPGTRLTVL.

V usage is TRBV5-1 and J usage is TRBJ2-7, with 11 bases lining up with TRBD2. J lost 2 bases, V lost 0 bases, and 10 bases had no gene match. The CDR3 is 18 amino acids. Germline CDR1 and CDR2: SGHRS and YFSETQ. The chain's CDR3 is CASSLVTLAGGPPYEQYF. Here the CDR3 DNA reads TGCGCCAGCAGCTTGGTCACGTTAGCGGGAGGGCCGCCCTACGAGCAGTACTTC.

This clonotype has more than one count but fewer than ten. As DNA, the CDR3 is TGTGCCAGCAGTTACTCGACCGGTACCTACGAGCAGTACTTC. Its translation is CASSYSTGTYEQYF. V and J are TRBV6-6 and TRBJ2-7; the D is unclear. Deletions cut 0 bases from V and 2 bases from J, with 8 bases between. Germline lookup yields CDR1 MNHNY and CDR2 SVGAGI (reference sequence). This CDR3 region has 14 residues.

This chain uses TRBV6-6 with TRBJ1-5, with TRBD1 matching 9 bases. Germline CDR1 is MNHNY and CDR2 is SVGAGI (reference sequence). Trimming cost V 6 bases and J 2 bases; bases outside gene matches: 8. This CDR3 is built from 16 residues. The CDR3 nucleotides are TGTGCCAGCAGCATAACAGGGGGCAGGGGCAATCAGCCCCAGCATTTT. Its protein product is CASSITGGRGNQPQHF.

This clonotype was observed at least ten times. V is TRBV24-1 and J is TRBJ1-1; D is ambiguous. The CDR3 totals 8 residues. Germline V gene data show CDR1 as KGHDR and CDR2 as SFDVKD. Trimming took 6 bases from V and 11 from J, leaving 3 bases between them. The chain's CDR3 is CATSCAFF. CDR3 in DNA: TGTGCCACCAGTTGCGCTTTCTTT.

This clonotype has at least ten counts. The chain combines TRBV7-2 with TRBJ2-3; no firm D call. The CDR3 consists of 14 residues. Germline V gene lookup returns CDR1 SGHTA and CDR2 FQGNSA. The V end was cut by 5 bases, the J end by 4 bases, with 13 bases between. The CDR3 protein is CASSRGKGADTQYF. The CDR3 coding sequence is TGTGCCAGCAGCCGCGGTAAGGGTGCAGATACGCAGTATTTT.

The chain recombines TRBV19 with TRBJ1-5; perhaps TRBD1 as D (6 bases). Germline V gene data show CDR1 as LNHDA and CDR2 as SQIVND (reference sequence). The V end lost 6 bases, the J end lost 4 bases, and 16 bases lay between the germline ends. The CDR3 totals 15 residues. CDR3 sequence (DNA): TGTGCCAGTAGCAACACGGGACAAAAAAATCAGCCCCAGCATTTT. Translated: CASSNTGQKNQPQHF.

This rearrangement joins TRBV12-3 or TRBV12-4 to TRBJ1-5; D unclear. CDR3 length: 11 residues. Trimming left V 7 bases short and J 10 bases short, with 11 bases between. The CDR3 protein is CASTDLGPQHF. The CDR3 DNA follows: TGTGCCAGCACCGACCTAGGTCCCCAGCATTTT.

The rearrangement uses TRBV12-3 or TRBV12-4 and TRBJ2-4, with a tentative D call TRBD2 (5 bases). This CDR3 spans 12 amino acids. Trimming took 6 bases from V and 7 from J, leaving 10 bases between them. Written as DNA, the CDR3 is TGTGCCAGCAGGTGGGGAGTGAACATTCAGTACTTC. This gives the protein CASRWGVNIQYF.

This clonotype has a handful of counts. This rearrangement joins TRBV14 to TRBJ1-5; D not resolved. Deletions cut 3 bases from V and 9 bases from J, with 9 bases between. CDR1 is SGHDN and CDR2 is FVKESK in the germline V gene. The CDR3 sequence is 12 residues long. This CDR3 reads CASSQAVGPQHF. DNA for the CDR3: TGTGCCAGCAGCCAGGCCGTGGGGCCCCAGCATTTT.

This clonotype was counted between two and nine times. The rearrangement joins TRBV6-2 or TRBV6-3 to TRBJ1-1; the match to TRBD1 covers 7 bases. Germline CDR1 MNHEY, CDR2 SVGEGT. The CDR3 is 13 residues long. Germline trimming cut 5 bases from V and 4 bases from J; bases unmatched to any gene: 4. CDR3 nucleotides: TGTGCCAGCAGTACAGGGGTGCGCACTGAAGCTTTCTTT. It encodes CASSTGVRTEAFF.

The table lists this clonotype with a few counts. The CDR3 DNA reads TGTGCCAGCAGCCACGAGGACTCCACAGATACGCAGTATTTT. It codes for CASSHEDSTDTQYF. The chain couples TRBV4-2 to TRBJ2-3; D is perhaps TRBD2 (5 bases). The germline V gene encodes CDR1 LGHNA and CDR2 YNFKEQ. The CDR3 runs 14 residues. The ends were cut back, 3 bases at V and 2 bases at J, with 9 bases in the middle.

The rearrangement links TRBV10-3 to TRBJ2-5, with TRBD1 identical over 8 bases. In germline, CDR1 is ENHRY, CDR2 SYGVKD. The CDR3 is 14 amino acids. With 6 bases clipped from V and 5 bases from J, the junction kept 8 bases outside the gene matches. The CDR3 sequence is CAIRSDRAEETQYF. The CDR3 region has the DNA TGTGCCATCAGATCGGACAGGGCCGAGGAGACCCAGTACTTC.

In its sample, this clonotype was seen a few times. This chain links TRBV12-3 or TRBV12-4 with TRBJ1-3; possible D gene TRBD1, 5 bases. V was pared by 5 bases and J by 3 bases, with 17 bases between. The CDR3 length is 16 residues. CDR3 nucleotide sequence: TGTGCCAGCAGTATGACAGCGGGGATCGGTGGAAACACCATATATTTT. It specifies CASSMTAGIGGNTIYF.

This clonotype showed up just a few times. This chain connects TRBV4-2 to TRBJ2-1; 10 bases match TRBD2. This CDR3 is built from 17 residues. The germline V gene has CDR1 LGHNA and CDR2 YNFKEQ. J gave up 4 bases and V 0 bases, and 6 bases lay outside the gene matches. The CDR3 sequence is CASSQDRTSGMYNEQFF. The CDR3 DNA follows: TGTGCCAGCAGCCAAGACAGGACTAGCGGCATGTACAATGAGCAGTTCTTC.

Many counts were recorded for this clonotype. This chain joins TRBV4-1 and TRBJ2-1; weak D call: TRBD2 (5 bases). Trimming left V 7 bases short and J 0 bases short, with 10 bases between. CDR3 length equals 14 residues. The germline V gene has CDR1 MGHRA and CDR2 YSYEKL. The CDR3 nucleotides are TGCGCCAGCACCCCGGGGAGCTCCTACAATGAGCAGTTCTTC. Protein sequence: CASTPGSSYNEQFF.

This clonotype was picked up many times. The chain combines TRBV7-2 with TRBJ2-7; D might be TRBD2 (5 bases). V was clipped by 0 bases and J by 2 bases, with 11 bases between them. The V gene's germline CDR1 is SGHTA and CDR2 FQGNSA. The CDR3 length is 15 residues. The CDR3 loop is CASSLAPGNPYEQYF. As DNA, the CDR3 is TGTGCCAGCAGCTTAGCGCCGGGAAATCCCTACGAGCAGTACTTC. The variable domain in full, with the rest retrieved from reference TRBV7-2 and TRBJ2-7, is GAGVSQSPSNKVTEKGKDVELRCDPISGHTALYWYRQSLGQGLEFLIYFQGNSAPDKSGLPSDRFSAERTGGSVSTLTIQRTQQEDSAVYLCASSLAPGNPYEQYFGPGTRLTVT.

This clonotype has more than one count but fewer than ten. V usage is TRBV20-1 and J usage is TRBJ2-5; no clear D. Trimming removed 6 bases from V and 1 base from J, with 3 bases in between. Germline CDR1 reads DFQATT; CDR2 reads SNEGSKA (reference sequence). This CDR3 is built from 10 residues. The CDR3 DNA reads TGCAGTGCGTTCCAAGAGACCCAGTACTTC. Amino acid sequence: CSAFQETQYF.

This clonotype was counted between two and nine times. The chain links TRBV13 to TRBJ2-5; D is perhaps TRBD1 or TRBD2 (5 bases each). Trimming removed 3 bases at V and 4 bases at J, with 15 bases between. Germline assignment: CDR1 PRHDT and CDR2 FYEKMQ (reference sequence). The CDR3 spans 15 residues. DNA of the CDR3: TGTGCCAGCAGCTTTCGGCAGGGCCGGGGAGAGACCCAGTACTTC. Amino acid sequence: CASSFRQGRGETQYF.

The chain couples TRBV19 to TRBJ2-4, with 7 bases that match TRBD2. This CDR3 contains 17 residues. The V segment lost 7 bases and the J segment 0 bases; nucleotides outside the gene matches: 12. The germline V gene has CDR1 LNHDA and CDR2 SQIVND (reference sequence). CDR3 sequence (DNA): TGTGCCAGTAAGGCTAGCGGACAAAGTTTAGCCAAAAACATTCAGTACTTC. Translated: CASKASGQSLAKNIQYF.

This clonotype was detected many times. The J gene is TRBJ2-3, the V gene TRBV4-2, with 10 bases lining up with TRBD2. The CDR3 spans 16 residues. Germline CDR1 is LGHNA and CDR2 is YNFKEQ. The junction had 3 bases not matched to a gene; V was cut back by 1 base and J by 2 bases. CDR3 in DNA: TGTGCCAGCAGCCAAGCTAGCGGGAGTCCCACAGATACGCAGTATTTT. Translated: CASSQASGSPTDTQYF.

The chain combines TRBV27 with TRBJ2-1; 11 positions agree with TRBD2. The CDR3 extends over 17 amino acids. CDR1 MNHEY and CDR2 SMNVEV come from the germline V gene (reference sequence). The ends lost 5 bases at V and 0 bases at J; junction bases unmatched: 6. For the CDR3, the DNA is TGTGCCAGCAGTATAGGACTAGCGGGCAGCTCCTACAATGAGCAGTTCTTC. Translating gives CASSIGLAGSSYNEQFF.